These 17 T cell receptor beta chains share one sample of origin, sequenced in a study of blood T cell repertoires in COVID-19. The repertoire was sequenced with immunoSEQ multiplex PCR; TCRdb's copy has only in-frame clones and lacks some. In the table there are about 200,000 clones, 86% of which are singletons. What was sequenced was PBMCs or T cells enriched from blood (not recorded which). The receptors come from a woman aged 40 to 49 in a cohort exposed to, infected with or recovered from COVID-19 (not recorded which).

V and J are TRBV19 and TRBJ1-1; D possibly corresponds to TRBD1 (6 bases). Looked up from germline, CDR1 is LNHDA and CDR2 is SQIVND (reference sequence). This CDR3 comprises 14 residues. V lost 5 bases and J lost 0, with 10 bases in between. CDR3 amino acids: CASSDRPMNTEAFF. CDR3 DNA sequence: TGTGCCAGTAGTGACAGGCCCATGAACACTGAAGCTTTCTTT.

The rearrangement uses TRBV7-2 and TRBJ2-3; D remains unclear. CDR3 length: 16 residues. CDR1 and CDR2 from the germline V gene are SGHTA and FQGNSA. V lost 1 base and J 0 bases, leaving 11 bases between the germline ends. The CDR3 DNA sequence: TGTGCCAGCAGCTTAGGGTTAGCCTCTAGCACAGATACGCAGTATTTT. This sequence encodes CASSLGLASSTDTQYF. Full variable domain (missing parts from reference TRBV7-2 and TRBJ2-3): GAGVSQSPSNKVTEKGKDVELRCDPISGHTALYWYRQSLGQGLEFLIYFQGNSAPDKSGLPSDRFSAERTGGSVSTLTIQRTQQEDSAVYLCASSLGLASSTDTQYFGPGTRLTVL.

In its sample, this clone was seen once. The chain couples TRBV5-6 to TRBJ1-1; TRBD1 agrees at 9 bases. This CDR3 region has 16 residues. V shed 4 bases, J shed 1 base, and the junction held 8 bases outside the gene matches. Germline values: CDR1 SGHDT, CDR2 YYEEEE. CDR3 protein: CASSPGGQGQNTEAFF. The CDR3 region has the DNA TGTGCCAGCAGCCCCGGAGGACAGGGGCAGAACACTGAAGCTTTCTTT.

The chain employs TRBV28 and TRBJ2-1; 8 bases line up with TRBD1. The CDR3 has 13 residues. The V segment lost 6 bases and the J segment 8 bases; nucleotides outside the gene matches: 6. Germline V lookup: CDR1 MDHEN, CDR2 SYDVKM. The CDR3 DNA reads as TGTGCCAGCAGAGACCTCAGGGGGCATGAGCAGTTCTTC. Encoded protein: CASRDLRGHEQFF.

The rearrangement links TRBV19 to TRBJ1-4; 9 bases line up with TRBD1. V trimming: 6 bases; J trimming: 8 bases; junction bases outside the gene matches: 7. Per the germline V gene, CDR1 is LNHDA and CDR2 is SQIVND (reference sequence). This CDR3 region has 14 residues. The CDR3 nucleotides read TGTGCCAGTAGGCGGGACAGGGCAAGCGAAAAACTGTTTTTT. Protein sequence: CASRRDRASEKLFF.

There are a few counts of this clone. The chain couples TRBV28 to TRBJ2-2; D possibly corresponds to TRBD2 (6 bases). The V gene lost 3 bases and the J gene lost 4 bases, with 15 bases spanning the gap. The CDR3 has 16 amino acids. The germline gives CDR1 MDHEN, CDR2 SYDVKM. CDR3 DNA sequence: TGTGCCAGCAGTTTTTCCGGGACTGGCCCCACCGGGGAGCTGTTTTTT. This gives the protein CASSFSGTGPTGELFF.

The genes are TRBV5-1 and TRBJ2-4, with D perhaps TRBD2 (5 bases). The CDR3 has 17 amino acids. Looked up from germline, CDR1 is SGHRS and CDR2 is YFSETQ. V lost 2 bases and J lost 2, with 17 bases in between. The CDR3 region has the DNA TGCGCCAGCAGCTTAGCGGAGACTGTCTTTTCCAAAAACATTCAGTACTTC. Its protein product is CASSLAETVFSKNIQYF. Variable domain in full (rest from reference TRBV5-1 and TRBJ2-4): KAGVTQTPRYLIKTRGQQVTLSCSPISGHRSVSWYQQTPGQGLQFLFEYFSETQRNKGNFPGRFSGRQFSNSRSEMNVSTLELGDSALYLCASSLAETVFSKNIQYFGAGTRLSVL.

The chain is built from TRBV2 and TRBJ1-3, with D possibly matching TRBD1 (6 bases). The CDR3 is made up of 15 amino acids. The germline V and J ends were trimmed by 3 bases and 0 bases, with 9 bases remaining between them. Germline loops: CDR1 SNHLY, CDR2 FYNNEI. The CDR3 coding sequence is TGTGCCAGCAGTGATGGGGGCCTCTCTGGAAACACCATATATTTT. Translated, it gives CASSDGGLSGNTIYF.

This rearrangement joins TRBV28 to TRBJ1-4; D is possibly TRBD1 (6 bases). Germline CDR1 reads MDHEN; CDR2 reads SYDVKM. Trimming took 6 bases from V and 3 from J, leaving 14 bases between them. The CDR3 sequence is 15 residues long. The CDR3 reads CASRKTGRSNEKLFF. CDR3 DNA: TGTGCCAGCAGGAAAACAGGGCGTTCTAATGAAAAACTGTTTTTT.

The chain combines TRBV3-1 (or the pseudogene TRBV3-2) with TRBJ2-3; 10 bases are shared with TRBD2. Per the germline V gene, CDR1 is LGHDT and CDR2 is YNNKEL (reference sequence). This CDR3 region has 16 residues. V trimming: 4 bases; J trimming: 1 base; junction bases outside the gene matches: 5. CDR3 amino acids: CASSRGLADGTDTQYF. CDR3 sequence (DNA): TGTGCCAGCAGCCGAGGACTAGCGGATGGCACAGATACGCAGTATTTT.

The chain has TRBV28 and TRBJ1-1, with D hard to call. The length of the CDR3 is 13 residues. V lost 4 bases, J lost 6 bases, and 12 bases lay in between. In germline, CDR1 is MDHEN, CDR2 SYDVKM. The CDR3: CASSSLDAPEAFF. The CDR3 coding sequence is TGTGCCAGCAGTTCCTTAGATGCCCCTGAAGCTTTCTTT.

V usage is TRBV5-1 and J usage is TRBJ1-1; no definite D call. The germline V gene has CDR1 SGHRS and CDR2 YFSETQ. V was cut by 2 bases and J by 8 bases, with 16 bases left in between. The length of the CDR3 is 14 residues. Here the CDR3 DNA reads TGCGCCAGCAGCTTCGCAGTGGAAGGCGGAGAAGCTTTCTTT. Translation: CASSFAVEGGEAFF.

This sequence joins TRBV7-9 and TRBJ1-2; TRBD1 matches 9 bases. Losses at the gene ends were 8 bases for V and 4 bases for J; bases not matched to a gene: 8. The CDR3 is 14 amino acids. Germline assignment: CDR1 SEHNR and CDR2 FQNEAQ (reference sequence). CDR3 amino acids: CASGMGQGSYGYTF. The CDR3 bases are TGTGCCAGCGGGATGGGACAGGGAAGCTATGGCTACACCTTC.

V and J are TRBV10-3 and TRBJ2-3; a weak D match, TRBD2 (5 bases). Germline V gene data show CDR1 as ENHRY and CDR2 as SYGVKD. This CDR3 is 14 amino acids long. V was clipped by 6 bases and J by 1 base, with 11 bases between them. The DNA of the CDR3 is TGTGCCATCAGGGATAGAGCGGGCACAGATACGCAGTATTTT. Its translation is CAIRDRAGTDTQYF.

The chain joins TRBV27 to TRBJ2-7; 9 bases agree with TRBD2. This CDR3 is built from 13 residues. Trimming took 7 bases from V and 4 from J; bases not matched to a gene: 5. Germline V gives CDR1 MNHEY, CDR2 SMNVEV (reference sequence). Here the CDR3 reads CASNPAGGYEQYF. CDR3 DNA: TGTGCCAGCAATCCAGCGGGGGGATACGAGCAGTACTTC.

In its sample, this clone was seen once. The rearrangement uses TRBV5-3 and TRBJ2-7; no reliable D call. TRBV5-3 is annotated as an ORF whose role is uncertain. CDR3 size: 13 residues. V dropped 0 bases and J dropped 1 base, with 5 bases sitting between them. CDR3 nucleotides: TGTGCCAGAAGCTTGGCAGGTTCCTACGAGCAGTACTTC. Protein: CARSLAGSYEQYF.

The chain joins TRBV4-1 to TRBJ1-1; 10 nucleotides line up with TRBD1. CDR3 length: 16 residues. V was pared by 0 bases and J by 7 bases, with 8 bases of the junction left unmatched. The germline V gene has CDR1 MGHRA and CDR2 YSYEKL. The CDR3 loop is CASSQDIGTGDVEAFF. The DNA for the CDR3 is TGCGCCAGCAGCCAAGATATCGGGACAGGGGACGTTGAAGCTTTCTTT.